This T cell receptor beta chain was recorded in a study of T cells in Graves' hyperthyroidism and ophthalmopathy. Whole-study context: Sampling of peripheral blood happened at initial diagnosis, prior to any treatment.

Study findings and constraints: A model of 13 V-J pairs discriminated ophthalmopathy from stable hyperthyroidism.

With 0 bases removed from V and 3 bases from J, the gap between germline ends came to 13 bases. Germline CDR1 SGHRS, CDR2 YFSETQ. The CDR3 has 15 residues. Regions amplified from RNA transcripts were the TCR beta CDR3 regions. First-round RT-PCR of the TCR CDR3 relied on the HTBI primer set. TCRdb independently ran MiXCR on the multiplex PCR reads; one entry per CDR3 protein. The sample holds 450,000 to 550,000 distinct CDR3 sequences, approximately 24% seen once. 8.5 to 10 ml of fresh peripheral blood supplied the PBMCs. Many counts were recorded for this clonotype. Its antigen remains unidentified. The chain joins TRBV5-1 to TRBJ2-7, with D hard to call. Sequenced: blood. The sequence derives from a woman aged 30 to 39 with Graves' ophthalmopathy. The CDR3 DNA reads as TGCGCCAGCAGCTTGGAGTGGGTTCAACACTACGAGCAGTACTTC. Protein sequence: CASSLEWVQHYEQYF.